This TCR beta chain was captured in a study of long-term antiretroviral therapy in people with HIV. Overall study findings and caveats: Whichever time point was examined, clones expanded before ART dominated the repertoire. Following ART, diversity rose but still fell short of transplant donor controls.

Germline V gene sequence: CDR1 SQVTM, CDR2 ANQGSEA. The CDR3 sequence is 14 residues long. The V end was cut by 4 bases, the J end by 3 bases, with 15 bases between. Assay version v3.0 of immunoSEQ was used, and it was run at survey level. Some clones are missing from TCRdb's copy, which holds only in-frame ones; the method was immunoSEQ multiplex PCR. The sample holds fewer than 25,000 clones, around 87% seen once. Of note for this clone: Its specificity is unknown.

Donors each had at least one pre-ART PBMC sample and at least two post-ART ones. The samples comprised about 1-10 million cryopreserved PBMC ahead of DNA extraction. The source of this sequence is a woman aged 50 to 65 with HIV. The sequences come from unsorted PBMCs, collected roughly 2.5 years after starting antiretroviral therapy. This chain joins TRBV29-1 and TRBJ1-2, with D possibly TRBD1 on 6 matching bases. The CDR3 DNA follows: TGCAGCGTTGTTGGGACACCGCTAGACTATGGCTACACCTTC. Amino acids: CSVVGTPLDYGYTF.